These T cell receptor beta chains were read from a single sample in a study of immune evolution from preneoplasia to lung adenocarcinoma. Here immunoSEQ multiplex PCR was the method, and the copy in TCRdb shows in-frame clones only, minus some. Among under 4,000 clones listed, around 83% were seen once. Source material: FFPE adjacent normal lung tissue. The receptors were sampled from a person in their 40s with lung adenocarcinoma. Each CDR3 is given with its conserved first and last residue. Fields, in order: clone size, V gene, D gene, J gene, CDR3 protein, CDR3 DNA. A D gene is named only where the DNA matches it firmly. The size of a clone is reported for some rows only, either as once, few or many, or as a class for expanded clones.

clone_size: -; v_call: TRBV5-4; d_call: TRBD2; j_call: TRBJ2-2; cdr3_aa: CASRVGLAGGNTGELFF; cdr3_nt: TGTGCCAGCAGGGTAGGGCTAGCGGGGGGAAACACCGGGGAGCTGTTTTTT
clone_size: once; v_call: TRBV19; d_call: -; j_call: TRBJ1-1; cdr3_aa: CASSPWTSNTEAFF; cdr3_nt: TGTGCCAGTAGTCCCTGGACATCAAACACTGAAGCTTTCTTT
clone_size: -; v_call: TRBV7-2; d_call: TRBD2; j_call: TRBJ2-1; cdr3_aa: CASSSIPGSGGYNEQFF; cdr3_nt: TGTGCCAGCAGCTCCATACCAGGTAGCGGGGGGTACAATGAGCAGTTCTTC
clone_size: once; v_call: TRBV29-1; d_call: -; j_call: TRBJ2-1; cdr3_aa: CSVDASSGSYNEQFF; cdr3_nt: TGCAGCGTTGACGCTAGCTCCGGGTCCTACAATGAGCAGTTCTTC
clone_size: -; v_call: TRBV7-6; d_call: -; j_call: TRBJ1-5; cdr3_aa: CASSPRTGRDGNQPQHF; cdr3_nt: TGTGCCAGCAGCCCCCGGACGGGCAGGGATGGCAATCAGCCCCAGCATTTT
clone_size: -; v_call: TRBV27; d_call: -; j_call: TRBJ2-3; cdr3_aa: CASSLYGGSTDTQYF; cdr3_nt: TGTGCCAGCAGTTTATACGGGGGTAGCACAGATACGCAGTATTTT
clone_size: once; v_call: TRBV7-8; d_call: -; j_call: TRBJ2-2; cdr3_aa: CASTPSGGKLGELFF; cdr3_nt: TGTGCCAGCACCCCCAGTGGCGGGAAATTGGGGGAGCTGTTTTTT
clone_size: -; v_call: TRBV19; d_call: TRBD1; j_call: TRBJ2-7; cdr3_aa: CASSTFSPPGTVSYEQYF; cdr3_nt: TGTGCCAGTAGTACCTTCTCACCCCCGGGGACAGTCTCCTACGAGCAGTACTTC
clone_size: once; v_call: TRBV5-1; d_call: TRBD1; j_call: TRBJ2-1; cdr3_aa: CASSLNGDSHYNEQFF; cdr3_nt: TGCGCCAGCAGCTTGAACGGGGACAGTCACTACAATGAGCAGTTCTTC
clone_size: -; v_call: TRBV29-1; d_call: -; j_call: TRBJ2-7; cdr3_aa: CSVEAGSARGGQYF; cdr3_nt: TGCAGCGTTGAAGCCGGAAGCGCCAGGGGCGGGCAGTACTTC
clone_size: -; v_call: TRBV27; d_call: TRBD1; j_call: TRBJ1-2; cdr3_aa: CASSLKGAVYGYTF; cdr3_nt: TGTGCCAGCAGTTTAAAGGGGGCTGTCTATGGCTACACCTTC
clone_size: -; v_call: TRBV19; d_call: TRBD2; j_call: TRBJ2-1; cdr3_aa: CASSLPSGRKFF; cdr3_nt: TGTGCCAGTAGTCTTCCTAGCGGGAGAAAGTTCTTC
clone_size: -; v_call: TRBV30; d_call: TRBD2; j_call: TRBJ2-1; cdr3_aa: CAWSVGSGGGDEQFF; cdr3_nt: TGTGCCTGGAGTGTAGGATCCGGGGGGGGCGATGAGCAGTTCTTC
clone_size: -; v_call: TRBV28; d_call: TRBD1; j_call: TRBJ1-5; cdr3_aa: CASTDRGRQPQHF; cdr3_nt: TGTGCCAGCACAGACAGGGGGCGTCAGCCCCAGCATTTT
clone_size: -; v_call: TRBV29-1; d_call: TRBD1; j_call: TRBJ2-1; cdr3_aa: CSAPGQSYNEQFF; cdr3_nt: TGCAGCGCGCCGGGACAGTCCTACAATGAGCAGTTCTTC
clone_size: -; v_call: TRBV5-1; d_call: -; j_call: TRBJ2-3; cdr3_aa: CASSRQGRLTSSTDTQYF; cdr3_nt: TGCGCCAGCAGCCGGCAGGGGCGATTAACCTCAAGCACAGATACGCAGTATTTT
clone_size: -; v_call: TRBV30; d_call: -; j_call: TRBJ1-1; cdr3_aa: CAWSPPGIGNTEAFF; cdr3_nt: TGTGCCTGGAGTCCCCCCGGTATAGGGAACACTGAAGCTTTCTTT
clone_size: -; v_call: TRBV7-6; d_call: -; j_call: TRBJ2-7; cdr3_aa: CASSSFSGYEQYF; cdr3_nt: TGTGCCAGCAGCTCGTTCTCAGGGTACGAGCAGTACTTC
clone_size: -; v_call: TRBV28; d_call: TRBD1; j_call: TRBJ2-1; cdr3_aa: CASSLSDRGNEQFF; cdr3_nt: TGTGCCAGCAGTTTATCTGACAGGGGTAATGAGCAGTTCTTC
clone_size: few; v_call: TRBV20-1; d_call: -; j_call: TRBJ2-5; cdr3_aa: CSALDGETQYF; cdr3_nt: TGCAGTGCCCTAGATGGAGAGACCCAGTACTTC
clone_size: -; v_call: TRBV30; d_call: -; j_call: TRBJ1-2; cdr3_aa: CAWTSGGDSPGF; cdr3_nt: TGTGCCTGGACCTCGGGGGGTGACAGTCCCGGCTTC
clone_size: -; v_call: TRBV6-8; d_call: -; j_call: TRBJ2-7; cdr3_aa: CASSPSTPESIDEQYF; cdr3_nt: TGTGCCAGCAGTCCCAGTACTCCTGAAAGTATTGACGAGCAGTACTTC
clone_size: -; v_call: TRBV5-1; d_call: TRBD2; j_call: TRBJ2-3; cdr3_aa: CASSRLTSGTADTQYF; cdr3_nt: TGCGCCAGCAGCCGCCTGACTAGCGGGACTGCAGATACGCAGTATTTT
clone_size: -; v_call: TRBV28; d_call: -; j_call: TRBJ2-7; cdr3_aa: CASSFSLRGLGYEQYF; cdr3_nt: TGTGCCAGCAGTTTCTCTTTGAGGGGTTTAGGATACGAGCAGTACTTC
clone_size: -; v_call: TRBV18; d_call: TRBD1; j_call: TRBJ1-1; cdr3_aa: CASSPLQGTNTEAFF; cdr3_nt: TGTGCCAGCTCACCCCTACAGGGGACGAACACTGAAGCTTTCTTT
clone_size: -; v_call: TRBV7-7; d_call: -; j_call: TRBJ1-1; cdr3_aa: CASSPQHRNTEAFF; cdr3_nt: TGTGCTAGCAGCCCGCAACACCGGAACACTGAAGCTTTCTTT
clone_size: -; v_call: TRBV19; d_call: TRBD1; j_call: TRBJ1-5; cdr3_aa: CASTTNRGPDQPQHF; cdr3_nt: TGTGCCAGTACCACCAACAGGGGGCCTGATCAGCCCCAGCATTTT
clone_size: once; v_call: TRBV5-6; d_call: -; j_call: TRBJ1-2; cdr3_aa: CASSPRPGWDGYTF; cdr3_nt: TGTGCCAGCAGCCCTCGTCCGGGGTGGGATGGCTACACCTTC
clone_size: -; v_call: TRBV6-1; d_call: -; j_call: TRBJ1-1; cdr3_aa: CASSEAANTEAFF; cdr3_nt: TGTGCCAGCAGTGAAGCGGCTAACACTGAAGCTTTCTTT
clone_size: -; v_call: TRBV7-9; d_call: -; j_call: TRBJ2-7; cdr3_aa: CASSYSLSGTLEYEQYF; cdr3_nt: TGTGCCAGCAGCTACAGCCTATCCGGGACTTTAGAATACGAGCAGTACTTC
clone_size: once; v_call: TRBV20-1; d_call: -; j_call: TRBJ1-3; cdr3_aa: CSARDGATIYF; cdr3_nt: TGCAGTGCTAGAGATGGGGCCACCATATATTTT